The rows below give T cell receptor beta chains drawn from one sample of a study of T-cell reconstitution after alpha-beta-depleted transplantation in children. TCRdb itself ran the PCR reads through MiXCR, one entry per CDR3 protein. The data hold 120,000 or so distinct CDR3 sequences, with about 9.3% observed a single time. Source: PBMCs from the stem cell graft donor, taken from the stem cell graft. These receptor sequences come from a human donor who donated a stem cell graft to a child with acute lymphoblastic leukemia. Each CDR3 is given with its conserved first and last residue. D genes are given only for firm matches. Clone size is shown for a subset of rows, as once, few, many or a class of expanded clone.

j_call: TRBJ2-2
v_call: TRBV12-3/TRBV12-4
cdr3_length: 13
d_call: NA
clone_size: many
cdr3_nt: TGTGCCAGCGGCTCGGGGGTCACCGGGGAGCTGTTTTTT
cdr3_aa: CASGSGVTGELFF

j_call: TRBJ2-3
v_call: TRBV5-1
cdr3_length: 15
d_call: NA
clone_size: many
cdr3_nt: TGCGCCAGCAGCTGGGGTGGGACTAGCACAGATACGCAGTATTTT
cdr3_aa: CASSWGGTSTDTQYF

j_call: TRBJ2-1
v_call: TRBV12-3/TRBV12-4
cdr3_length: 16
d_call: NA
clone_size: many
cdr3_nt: TGTGCCAGCAGTTCGCCCGGACCGGGGCTTCGGGGTGAGCAGTTCTTC
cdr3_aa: CASSSPGPGLRGEQFF

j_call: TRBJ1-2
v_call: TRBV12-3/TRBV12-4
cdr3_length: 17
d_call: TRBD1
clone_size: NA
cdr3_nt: TGTGCCTTCAGTTTAAATCTCGGGACAGGGGAAGGGCATGGCTACACCTTC
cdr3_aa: CAFSLNLGTGEGHGYTF

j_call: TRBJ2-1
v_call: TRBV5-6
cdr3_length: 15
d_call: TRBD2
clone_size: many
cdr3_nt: TGTGCCAGCAGCTTGAACGGGGGGAGTAACAATGAGCAGTTCTTC
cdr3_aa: CASSLNGGSNNEQFF

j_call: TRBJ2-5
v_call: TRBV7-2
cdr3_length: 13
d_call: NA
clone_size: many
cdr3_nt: TGTGCCAGCAGCTTTCTGAGGGGAGAGACCCAGTACTTC
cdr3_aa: CASSFLRGETQYF

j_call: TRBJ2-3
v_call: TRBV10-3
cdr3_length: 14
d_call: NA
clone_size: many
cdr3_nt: TGTGCCATCAGTGACGTTGATGGCACAGATACGCAGTATTTT
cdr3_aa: CAISDVDGTDTQYF

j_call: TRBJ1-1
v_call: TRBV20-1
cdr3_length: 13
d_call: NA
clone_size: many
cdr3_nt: TGCAGTGCTAGGCCTTCCTTGAACACTGAAGCTTTCTTT
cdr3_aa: CSARPSLNTEAFF

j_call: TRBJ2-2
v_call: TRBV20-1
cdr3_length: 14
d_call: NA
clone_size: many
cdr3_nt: TGCAGTGCTTCCTCGACAGCGAACACCGGGGAGCTGTTTTTT
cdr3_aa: CSASSTANTGELFF

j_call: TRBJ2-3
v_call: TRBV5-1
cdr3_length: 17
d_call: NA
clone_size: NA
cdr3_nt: TGCGCCAGCAGCCCACCCTTGCGGGCCCAAGGGACAGATACGCAGTATTTT
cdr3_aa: CASSPPLRAQGTDTQYF

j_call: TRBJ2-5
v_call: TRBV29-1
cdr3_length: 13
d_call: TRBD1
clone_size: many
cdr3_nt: TGCAGCGTCCGGACAGGGGGCGAAGAGACCCAGTACTTC
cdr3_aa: CSVRTGGEETQYF

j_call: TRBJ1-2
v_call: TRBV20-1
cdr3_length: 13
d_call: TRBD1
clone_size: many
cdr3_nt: TGCAGTGCTAGCTCCGGACAGGGGAATGGCTACACCTTC
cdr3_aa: CSASSGQGNGYTF

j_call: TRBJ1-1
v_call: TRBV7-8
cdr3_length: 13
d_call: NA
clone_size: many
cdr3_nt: TGTGCCAGCACCTCAAGGGCGGGGGCCCAAGCCTTCTTT
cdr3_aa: CASTSRAGAQAFF

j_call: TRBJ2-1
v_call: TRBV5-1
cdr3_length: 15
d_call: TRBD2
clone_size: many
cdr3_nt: TGCGCCAGCAGCTCCGGGACTAGCGGGGTCAATGAGCAGTTCTTC
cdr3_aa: CASSSGTSGVNEQFF

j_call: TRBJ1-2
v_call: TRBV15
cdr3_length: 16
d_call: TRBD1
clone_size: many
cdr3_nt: TGTGCCACCAGCAGAGATCTGGCAGGGGGCACGTATGGCTACACCTTC
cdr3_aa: CATSRDLAGGTYGYTF

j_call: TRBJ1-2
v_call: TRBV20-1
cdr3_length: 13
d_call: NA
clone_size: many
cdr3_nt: TGCAGTGCTAGAGACATAGCCGACTATGGCTACACCTTC
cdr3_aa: CSARDIADYGYTF